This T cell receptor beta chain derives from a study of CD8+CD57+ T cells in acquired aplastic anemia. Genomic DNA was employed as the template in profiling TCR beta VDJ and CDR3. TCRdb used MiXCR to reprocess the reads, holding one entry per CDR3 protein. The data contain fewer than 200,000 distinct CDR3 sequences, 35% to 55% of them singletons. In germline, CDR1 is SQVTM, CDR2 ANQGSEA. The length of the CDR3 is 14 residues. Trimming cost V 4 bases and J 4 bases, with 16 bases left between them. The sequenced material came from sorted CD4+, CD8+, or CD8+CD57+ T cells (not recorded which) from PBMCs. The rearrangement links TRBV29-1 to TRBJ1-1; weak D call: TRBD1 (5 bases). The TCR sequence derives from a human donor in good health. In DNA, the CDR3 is TGCAGCGTTGTTGGGCGTCGAGACAGCACTGAAGCTTTCTTT. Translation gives CSVVGRRDSTEAFF.